This TCR beta chain was identified during a study of type 1 regulatory T cells. Overall study context: This in vitro CD4 product, T-allo10, is enriched for Tr1 cells and alloantigen-specific. Study outcomes and limitations: Compared with non-type 1 regulatory T cells, type 1 regulatory T cells showed a more restricted TCR repertoire.

In regard to this clonotype: The antigen is unknown.

Each CDR3 protein gets one entry after TCRdb re-called the reads with MiXCR. This repertoire shows 63,000 or so distinct CDR3 sequences, about 50% found once; its top ten account for more than 2%. The CDR3 consists of 15 residues. V was cut by 6 bases and J by 4 bases, with 21 bases left in between. From germline, CDR1 is DFQATT and CDR2 SNEGSKA (reference sequence). This chain connects TRBV20-1 to TRBJ1-2, with a possible D match to TRBD1 (6 bases). The sequencing sample was made of cultured non-Tr1 T cells, either the whole culture or a sorted T cell fraction (not recorded which). The clonotype was recovered from a human donor in good health. The CDR3 loop is CSAQNLPGQTYGYTF. CDR3 bases: TGCAGTGCCCAAAACCTCCCGGGACAAACCTATGGCTACACCTTC.